This TCR beta chain was captured in a study of T cells after yellow fever vaccination. Study conclusions and caveats: The booster response re-showed most primary clones: approximately 95% CD4, approximately 85% CD8. Weaker, the secondary response had a peak occurring faster, on day 5 versus 15. FACS-sorted repertoires might harbor abundant contaminating clonotypes from the bulk population.

TCRdb re-derived calls from the 5' RACE reads in MiXCR, one entry per CDR3 protein. The data contain 90,000 to 150,000 distinct CDR3 sequences, roughly 6.8% of them seen just once; the ten biggest clones take up approximately 2.7%. CDR1 and CDR2 from the germline V gene are SEHNR and FQNEAQ (reference sequence). The CDR3 runs 15 residues. V was cut by 3 bases and J by 4 bases, with 13 bases left in between. This clonotype was counted many times. The antigen is not known. This sample comprised CD4+ T cells sorted from PBMCs, obtained about 49 days after the first yellow fever vaccination. This sequence originates from a man between 18 and 29 years old who received the YFV17D yellow fever vaccine. This chain uses TRBV7-9 with TRBJ2-1; unclear D gene. Here the CDR3 DNA reads TGTGCCAGCAGCTTTTCTTTTGGAAAGTACAATGAGCAGTTCTTC. Protein sequence: CASSFSFGKYNEQFF.